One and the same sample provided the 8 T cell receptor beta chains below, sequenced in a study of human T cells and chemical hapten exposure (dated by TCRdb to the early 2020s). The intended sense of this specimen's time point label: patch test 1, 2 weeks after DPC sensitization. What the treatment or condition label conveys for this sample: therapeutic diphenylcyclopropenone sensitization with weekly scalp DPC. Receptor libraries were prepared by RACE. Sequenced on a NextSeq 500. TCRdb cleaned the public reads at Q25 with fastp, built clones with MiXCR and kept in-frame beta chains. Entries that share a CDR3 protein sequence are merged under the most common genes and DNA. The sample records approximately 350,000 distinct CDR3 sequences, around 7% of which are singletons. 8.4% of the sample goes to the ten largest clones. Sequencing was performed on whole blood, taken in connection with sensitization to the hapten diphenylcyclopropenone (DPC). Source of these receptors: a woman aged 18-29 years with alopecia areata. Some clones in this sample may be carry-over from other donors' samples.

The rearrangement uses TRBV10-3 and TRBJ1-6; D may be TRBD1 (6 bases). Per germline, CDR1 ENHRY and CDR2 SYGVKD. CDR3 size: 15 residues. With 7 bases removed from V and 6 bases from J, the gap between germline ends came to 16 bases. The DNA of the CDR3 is TGTGCCATCAAGGCAGGGGCAGGGTTTAATTCACCCCTCCACTTT. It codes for CAIKAGAGFNSPLHF.

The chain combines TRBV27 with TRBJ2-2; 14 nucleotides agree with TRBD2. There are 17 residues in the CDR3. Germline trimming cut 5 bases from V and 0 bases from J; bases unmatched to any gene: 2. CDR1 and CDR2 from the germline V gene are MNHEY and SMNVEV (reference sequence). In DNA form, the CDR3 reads TGTGCCAGCAGTGGACTAGCGGGGGGCACGAACACCGGGGAGCTGTTTTTT. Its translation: CASSGLAGGTNTGELFF.

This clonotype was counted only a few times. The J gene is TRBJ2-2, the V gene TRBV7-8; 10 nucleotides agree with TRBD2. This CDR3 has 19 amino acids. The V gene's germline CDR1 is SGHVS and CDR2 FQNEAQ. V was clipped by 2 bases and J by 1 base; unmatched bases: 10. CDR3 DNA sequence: TGTGCCAGCAGCTTATTTCCAGCGGGGGGGCCCCAGAACACCGGGGAGCTGTTTTTT. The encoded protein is CASSLFPAGGPQNTGELFF. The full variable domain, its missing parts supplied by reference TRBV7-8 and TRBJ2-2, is GAGVSQSPRYKVAKRGQDVALRCDPISGHVSLFWYQQALGQGPEFLTYFQNEAQLDKSGLPSDRFFAERPEGSVSTLKIQRTQQEDSAVYLCASSLFPAGGPQNTGELFFGEGSRLTVL.

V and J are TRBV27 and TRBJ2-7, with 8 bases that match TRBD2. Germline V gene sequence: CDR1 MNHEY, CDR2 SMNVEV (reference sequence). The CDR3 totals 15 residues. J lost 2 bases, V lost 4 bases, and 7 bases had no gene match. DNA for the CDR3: TGTGCCAGCAGTTCTACGGGACTAGTCACCTACGAGCAGTACTTC. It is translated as CASSSTGLVTYEQYF.

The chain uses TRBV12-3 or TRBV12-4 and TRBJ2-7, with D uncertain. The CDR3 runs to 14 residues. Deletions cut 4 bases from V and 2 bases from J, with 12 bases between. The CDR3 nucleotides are TGTGCCAGCAGTTGGAACGGTACCCCCTACGAGCAGTACTTC. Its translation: CASSWNGTPYEQYF.

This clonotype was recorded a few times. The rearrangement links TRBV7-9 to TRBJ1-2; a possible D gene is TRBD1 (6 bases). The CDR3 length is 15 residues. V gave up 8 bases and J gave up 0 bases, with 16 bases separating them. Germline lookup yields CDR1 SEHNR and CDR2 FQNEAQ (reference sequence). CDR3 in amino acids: CASVSRDTTNYGYTF. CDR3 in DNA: TGTGCCAGCGTGAGCCGGGACACCACTAACTATGGCTACACCTTC.

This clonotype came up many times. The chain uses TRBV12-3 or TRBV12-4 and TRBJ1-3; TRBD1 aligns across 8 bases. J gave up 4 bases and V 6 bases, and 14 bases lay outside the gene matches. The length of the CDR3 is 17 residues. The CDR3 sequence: CASSSDRVERGGNTIYF. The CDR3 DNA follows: TGTGCCAGCAGCTCGGACAGGGTAGAGAGAGGAGGAAACACCATATATTTT.

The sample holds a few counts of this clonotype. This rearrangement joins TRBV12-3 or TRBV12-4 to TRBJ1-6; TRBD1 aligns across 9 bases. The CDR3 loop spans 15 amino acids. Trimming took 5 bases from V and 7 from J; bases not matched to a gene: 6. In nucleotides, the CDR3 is TGTGCCAGCAGTATTACCGGGACAGGGAATTCACCCCTCCACTTT. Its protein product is CASSITGTGNSPLHF.